These 25 T cell receptor beta chains came from one sample sequenced in a study of metastatic and nonmetastatic thyroid tumors (dated by TCRdb to between 2020 and 2021). No treatment had been received by any patient before thyroid surgery. Library creation used PCR. TCRdb lists the instrument as Illumina HiSeq 4000. Through fastp at Q25 and MiXCR, TCRdb rebuilt clones from the public reads, retaining in-frame beta chains. This sample lists 15,000 to 20,000 clones; approximately 25% were detected once. Less than 20% of the sample comes from the top ten. The sequencing sample was made of adjacent normal tissue. Receptors were obtained from a female donor with papillary thyroid cancer or a benign thyroid nodule (not recorded which). Some clones in this sample may be carry-over from other donors' samples.

This clone came up many times. The CDR3 DNA reads TGTGCCAGCAGTTCTCCGGATCAGCCCCAGCATTTT. This gives the protein CASSSPDQPQHF. The chain couples TRBV6-5 to TRBJ1-5; D not resolved. Trimming left V 4 bases short and J 5 bases short, with 6 bases between. Per germline, CDR1 MNHEY and CDR2 SVGAGI. The CDR3 is 12 amino acids.

The table lists this clone with a few counts. This chain links TRBV12-3 or TRBV12-4 with TRBJ1-2; 12 bases are a match to TRBD1. The V segment lost 5 bases and the J segment 8 bases; nucleotides outside the gene matches: 6. The CDR3 loop spans 14 amino acids. In nucleotides, the CDR3 is TGTGCCAGCAGTCTCCGGGACAGGGGGCTCGGCTACACCTTC. Encoded protein: CASSLRDRGLGYTF.

This clone appeared many times. Since no conserved phenylalanine or tryptophan closes the CDR3, a read error is the likely cause. This chain uses TRBV7-3 with TRBJ2-1; possible D gene TRBD2, 5 bases. Trimming stripped 1 base from V and 2 bases from J, with 12 bases between. Germline CDR1 SGHTA, CDR2 FQGTGA. The CDR3 spans 16 residues. CDR3: CASSLKPSGAYNEQFV. As DNA, the CDR3 is TGTGCCAGCAGCTTAAAGCCAAGCGGAGCCTACAATGAGCAGTTCGTC.

The gene calls are TRBV3-1 and TRBJ2-5; 9 bases are shared with TRBD1. V was pared by 3 bases and J by 0 bases, with 8 bases of the junction left unmatched. The germline V gene has CDR1 LGHDT and CDR2 YNNKEL (reference sequence). CDR3 length: 17 residues. CDR3 DNA: TGTGCCAGCAGCCATCTACACAGGGGGCCTAACCAAGAGACCCAGTACTTC. This sequence encodes CASSHLHRGPNQETQYF.

By sample fraction, this clone is medium-sized (0.01 to 0.1%). The chain joins TRBV3-1 to TRBJ2-7; D gene uncertain. CDR1 is LGHDT, CDR2 YNNKEL, per germline (reference sequence). V was shortened by 4 bases and J by 2 bases, with 12 bases between the two germline ends. This CDR3 has 14 residues. CDR3 nucleotides: TGTGCCAGCAGCCCGTCCCCGCAGGCCTACGAGCAGTACTTC. Its translation is CASSPSPQAYEQYF.

This clone was picked up a small number of times. This chain uses TRBV28 with TRBJ1-5; D is ambiguous. CDR3 size: 17 residues. V shed 2 bases and J shed 3 bases, with 17 bases lying between them. Germline V gives CDR1 MDHEN, CDR2 SYDVKM. CDR3 loop: CASSLRSYGNINQPQHF. Here the CDR3 DNA reads TGTGCCAGCAGTTTACGGTCATACGGGAACATCAATCAGCCCCAGCATTTT.

This clone was counted at least ten times. The rearrangement joins TRBV11-2 to TRBJ2-7; possibly TRBD1 for D (7 bases). Germline CDR1 is SGHAT and CDR2 is FQNNGV. The CDR3 is made up of 18 amino acids. The V end was cut by 4 bases, the J end by 5 bases, with 27 bases between. This CDR3 is CASSSGGRNSQGRNEQYF. In DNA form, the CDR3 reads TGTGCCAGCAGCTCAGGGGGGCGTAACTCGCAGGGGAGGAACGAGCAGTACTTC.

In this sample, this clone turned up many times. The rearrangement links TRBV6-1 to TRBJ2-7, with 11 positions matching TRBD2. V was pared by 7 bases and J by 5 bases, with 13 bases of the junction left unmatched. Germline CDR1 is MNHNS and CDR2 is SASEGT. The CDR3 runs 16 residues. The CDR3: CASTYTTSGSTHEQYF. CDR3 DNA sequence: TGTGCCAGCACCTACACAACTAGCGGGAGTACTCACGAGCAGTACTTC.

This clone was detected a few times. The germline gene is not matched at one end of the junction; a read error may be the cause. The chain links TRBV5-1 to TRBJ1-2; 8 bases line up with TRBD1. Germline V gene lookup returns CDR1 SGHRS and CDR2 YFSETQ. There are 15 residues in the CDR3. This CDR3 is CANSLGDRINYGYTF. In DNA, the CDR3 is TGCGCCAACAGCTTGGGGGACAGGATTAACTATGGCTACACCTTC.

The V call is TRBV18, the J call TRBJ2-5; TRBD1 matches at 9 bases. There are 14 residues in the CDR3. Germline V gene data show CDR1 as KGHSH and CDR2 as LQKENI. Trimming removed 3 bases from V and 5 bases from J; junction bases left unmatched: 4. The CDR3 loop reads CASSPRDREETQYF. CDR3 sequence (DNA): TGTGCCAGCTCACCGCGGGACAGGGAGGAGACCCAGTACTTC.

V and J are TRBV19 and TRBJ2-7, with 8 bases lining up with TRBD2. J was trimmed by 2 bases and V by 6 bases; bases with no gene match: 6. There are 14 residues in the CDR3. From germline, CDR1 is LNHDA and CDR2 SQIVND (reference sequence). CDR3 residues: CASSGGGATYEQYF. The CDR3 nucleotides are TGTGCCAGTAGCGGGGGGGGCGCGACCTACGAGCAGTACTTC.

A note on this clone: Likely a read error: the CDR3 ends without its conserved phenylalanine or tryptophan. CDR3 DNA: TGCGCCAGCAGCCGAGACAGGTCCGGGTCCTACGAGCAGTACTTA. Translating it yields CASSRDRSGSYEQYL. The gene calls are TRBV5-1 and TRBJ2-7; D might be TRBD1 (6 bases). Between the trimmed V and J ends, which lost 4 bases and 1 base, there was a span of 15 bases. This CDR3 is 15 amino acids long. The germline V gene has CDR1 SGHRS and CDR2 YFSETQ.

This clone was counted at least ten times. The V call is TRBV6-5, the J call TRBJ2-1; 7 positions match TRBD2. The trim removed 2 bases at V and 4 bases at J, leaving 5 bases unmatched. The CDR3 has 15 residues. Per the germline V gene, CDR1 is MNHEY and CDR2 is SVGAGI. The CDR3 DNA follows: TGTGCCAGCAGTTACGGAGCGGGATCGTACAATGAGCAGTTCTTC. Translating it yields CASSYGAGSYNEQFF.

CDR3 nucleotides: TGTGCCAGCAGTTCCCTATGGGGGAATCAGCCCCAGCATTTT. Translation gives CASSSLWGNQPQHF. This chain connects TRBV28 to TRBJ1-5; perhaps TRBD1 as D (5 bases). The CDR3 spans 14 residues. V was shortened by 4 bases and J by 4 bases, with 11 bases between the two germline ends. Germline CDR1 MDHEN, CDR2 SYDVKM.

This clone has just a few counts. CDR3 protein: CASMAGYNEQFF. The DNA for the CDR3 is TGTGCCAGCATGGCAGGATACAATGAGCAGTTCTTC. The chain uses TRBV27 and TRBJ2-1; no definite D call. Germline V gives CDR1 MNHEY, CDR2 SMNVEV (reference sequence). The V end was cut by 7 bases, the J end by 4 bases, with 8 bases between. This CDR3 has 12 residues.

The rearrangement links TRBV28 to TRBJ1-1; maybe TRBD1 (5 bases). Per the germline V gene, CDR1 is MDHEN and CDR2 is SYDVKM. V lost 6 bases and J 0 bases, leaving 11 bases between the germline ends. The length of the CDR3 is 14 residues. The chain's CDR3 is CASSWETVNTEAFF. CDR3 bases: TGTGCCAGCAGCTGGGAGACAGTGAACACTGAAGCTTTCTTT.

About this clone: At one end, the junction sequence differs from germline, possibly due to a read error. The J gene is TRBJ2-1, the V gene TRBV28; a possible D gene is TRBD1 (6 bases). The CDR3 consists of 12 residues. Germline V lookup: CDR1 MDHEN, CDR2 SYDVKM. CDR3 bases: TGTGCCAGCAGAACAGGGTACTCGGCGCAGTTATTC. Encoded protein: CASRTGYSAQLF.

This clone was detected a few times. V is TRBV13 and J is TRBJ1-4; no firm D call. Per germline, CDR1 PRHDT and CDR2 FYEKMQ (reference sequence). Deletions cut 5 bases from V and 3 bases from J, with 16 bases between. CDR3 size: 16 residues. This CDR3 reads CASSARVSVANEKLFF. As DNA, the CDR3 is TGTGCCAGCAGCGCCCGAGTGTCGGTGGCTAATGAAAAACTGTTTTTT.

The CDR3 nucleotides are TGCAGTGCTAACCGACAGGGGATCCATGGCTACACCTTC. It translates to CSANRQGIHGYTF. The rearrangement joins TRBV20-1 to TRBJ1-2; 8 bases map to TRBD1. The CDR3 totals 13 residues. Trimming took 4 bases from V and 6 from J; bases not matched to a gene: 7. Germline-derived CDR1 and CDR2 are DFQATT and SNEGSKA (reference sequence).

As to this clone: Sequence at one end of the junction differs from germline and may be a read error. The rearrangement links TRBV6-1 to TRBJ1-6; D remains unclear. Per the germline V gene, CDR1 is MNHNS and CDR2 is SASEGT. The CDR3 has 14 residues. The CDR3 loop reads CDSSELHAKSPLHF. The CDR3 DNA reads TGTGACAGCAGTGAACTACACGCTAAATCACCCCTCCACTTT.

Of note for this clone: The junction departs from germline at one end; a sequencing error may be responsible. V and J are TRBV24-1 and TRBJ2-1; D uncertain. Germline CDR1 and CDR2: KGHDR and SFDVKD. The length of the CDR3 is 16 residues. The CDR3 reads CATSDFEWSSDNEQFF. The CDR3 DNA sequence: TGTGCCACCAGTGATTTTGAGTGGAGCTCCGACAATGAGCAGTTCTTC.

In its sample, this clone was seen a few times. CDR3 residues: CASSYGYPAQADTQYF. DNA of the CDR3: TGTGCCAGCAGTTACGGCTATCCAGCTCAGGCAGATACGCAGTATTTT. This sequence joins TRBV6-6 and TRBJ2-3; D is unresolved. The germline V gene has CDR1 MNHNY and CDR2 SVGAGI (reference sequence). Between the trimmed V and J ends, which lost 2 bases and 4 bases, there was a span of 16 bases. The CDR3 covers 16 residues.

A few counts support this clone. At one boundary the junction diverges from the germline segment, which might be a read error. The rearrangement joins TRBV24-1 to TRBJ2-3, with D maybe TRBD2 (5 bases). This CDR3 has 13 residues. CDR1 and CDR2 from the germline V gene are KGHDR and SFDVKD. DNA for the CDR3: TGTGCCACCAGTGCGCCTAGCAAAGATACGCAGTATTTT. It codes for CATSAPSKDTQYF.

This clone was observed a few times. This chain links TRBV29-1 with TRBJ2-7; 11 bases map to TRBD1. V lost 6 bases and J lost 3; bases outside the gene matches: 4. Germline V gene data show CDR1 as SQVTM and CDR2 as ANQGSEA. The CDR3 is 13 amino acids. The CDR3 coding sequence is TGCAGCGTCTTCGGGACAGGGGGCTACGAGCAGTACTTC. Amino acids: CSVFGTGGYEQYF.

The chain employs TRBV20-1 and TRBJ2-1; 7 bases line up with TRBD2. Losses at the gene ends were 0 bases for V and 13 bases for J; bases not matched to a gene: 18. The CDR3 loop spans 16 amino acids. Germline V gene data show CDR1 as DFQATT and CDR2 as SNEGSKA (reference sequence). Here the CDR3 reads CSARDIKLRGREPQFF. CDR3 DNA: TGCAGTGCTAGAGATATAAAGCTGAGAGGGCGGGAGCCCCAGTTCTTC.